The sequence of this T cell receptor beta chain was determined in a study of T cells in Graves' hyperthyroidism and ophthalmopathy. Trimming at V came to 3 bases and at J to 4 bases, leaving 9 bases not matched to a gene. Looked up from germline, CDR1 is SGHNT and CDR2 is YENEEA. The CDR3 loop spans 15 amino acids. Researchers took RNA transcripts and amplified the TCR beta CDR3 regions from them. TCR CDR3 regions were first amplified by RT-PCR with HTBI primers. In TCRdb, the multiplex PCR reads were re-called with MiXCR into one record per CDR3 protein. In the table there are some 200,000 distinct CDR3 sequences, approximately 17% of which are singletons.

Input material: blood. The sequence was collected from a middle-aged man with Graves' hyperthyroidism. The rearrangement uses TRBV11-3 and TRBJ2-7; 7 bases agree with TRBD1. CDR3 sequence reads: CASSFSGQFLYEQYF. For the CDR3, the DNA is TGTGCCAGCAGCTTTTCGGGACAGTTTTTATACGAGCAGTACTTC. Looking up the rest from reference TRBV11-3 and TRBJ2-7 gives the full variable domain: EAGVVQSPRYKIIEKKQPVAFWCNPISGHNTLYWYLQNLGQGPELLIRYENEEAVDDSQLPKDRFSAERLKGVDSTLKIQPAELGDSAVYLCASSFSGQFLYEQYFGPGTRLTVT.